This record concerns one T cell receptor beta chain sequence. Trimming pared 1 base from V and 4 bases from J, leaving 5 bases between. This CDR3 region has 13 residues. Germline lookup yields CDR1 KGHSH and CDR2 LQKENI. The source of the sample is a study of OX40 agonist ivuxolimab in advanced cancers. The assay was immunoSEQ multiplex PCR, and TCRdb's table has in-frame clones only and misses some. The sample gives around 80,000 clones, about nine tenths of which show up once; 0.45% to 0.7% is in the top ten. V gene TRBV18 combines with J gene TRBJ2-1, with D hard to call. The clonotype comes from an adult with an advanced solid tumor such as melanoma, head and neck, liver or kidney cancer. This sample comprised CD4+ or CD8+ T cells sorted from blood, obtained in a trial of the OX40 agonist ivuxolimab. The CDR3 sequence: CASSPQAYNEQFF. The CDR3 region has the DNA TGTGCCAGCTCACCACAGGCGTACAATGAGCAGTTCTTC.